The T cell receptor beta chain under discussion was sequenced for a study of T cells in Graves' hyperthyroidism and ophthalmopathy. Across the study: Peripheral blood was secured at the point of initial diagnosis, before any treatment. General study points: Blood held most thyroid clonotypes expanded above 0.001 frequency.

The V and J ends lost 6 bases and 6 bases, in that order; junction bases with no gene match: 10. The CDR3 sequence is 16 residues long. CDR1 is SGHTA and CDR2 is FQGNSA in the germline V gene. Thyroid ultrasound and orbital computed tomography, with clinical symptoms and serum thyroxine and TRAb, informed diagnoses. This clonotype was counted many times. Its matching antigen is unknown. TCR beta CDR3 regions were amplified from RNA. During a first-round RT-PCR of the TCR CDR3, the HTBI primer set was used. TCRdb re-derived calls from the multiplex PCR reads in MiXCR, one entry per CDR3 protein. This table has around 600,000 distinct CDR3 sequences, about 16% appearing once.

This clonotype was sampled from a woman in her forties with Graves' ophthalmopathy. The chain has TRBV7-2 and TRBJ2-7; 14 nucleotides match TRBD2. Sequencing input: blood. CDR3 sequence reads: CASSPGLAGGSLEQYF. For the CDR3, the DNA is TGTGCCAGCAGTCCTGGACTAGCGGGAGGATCCCTCGAGCAGTACTTC. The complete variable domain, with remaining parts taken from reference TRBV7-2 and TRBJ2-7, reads GAGVSQSPSNKVTEKGKDVELRCDPISGHTALYWYRQSLGQGLEFLIYFQGNSAPDKSGLPSDRFSAERTGGSVSTLTIQRTQQEDSAVYLCASSPGLAGGSLEQYFGPGTRLTVT.